These 4 T cell receptor beta chains originate from one sample sequenced in a study of blood T cells in healthy people across ages. Primed by a sample-barcoded 5' primer and a J-beta primer mix, a second PCR proceeded for roughly 6 to 12 cycles. TCRdb re-derived calls from the 5' RACE reads in MiXCR, one entry per CDR3 protein. The repertoire holds 1,500,000 or so distinct CDR3 sequences, with approximately 59% as singletons. The specimen sequenced was blood. The receptor source for this set is a man aged 18 to 30 in good health.

The chain combines TRBV4-1 with TRBJ2-2; maybe TRBD1 (6 bases). This CDR3 is built from 13 residues. Deletions cut 0 bases from V and 10 bases from J, with 9 bases between. Looked up from germline, CDR1 is MGHRA and CDR2 is YSYEKL. The CDR3 sequence: CASSQDSGVELFF. In nucleotides, the CDR3 is TGCGCCAGCAGCCAAGATTCAGGGGTGGAGCTGTTTTTT.

This clonotype was picked up one time. The J gene is TRBJ1-2, the V gene TRBV7-9, with TRBD1 matching over 7 bases. Germline CDR1 is SEHNR and CDR2 is FQNEAQ (reference sequence). The CDR3 is 17 residues long. V lost 5 bases and J lost 4; bases outside the gene matches: 16. The CDR3 nucleotides are TGTGCCAGCAGCCCTGACAGGGCAAGGATGGAACCCTATGGCTACACCTTC. This gives the protein CASSPDRARMEPYGYTF.

The V gene is TRBV6-5, the J gene TRBJ1-4; perhaps TRBD1 as D (6 bases). The germline gives CDR1 MNHEY, CDR2 SVGAGI. Trimming left V 2 bases short and J 7 bases short, with 11 bases between. CDR3 length: 14 residues. The CDR3, as DNA: TGTGCCAGCAGTTACGGGGGCATCGGTGAAAAACTGTTTTTT. Protein product: CASSYGGIGEKLFF.

The CDR3 DNA reads TGCGCCAGCGTGGGAGGGCCCAACAATGAGCAGTACTTC. Its translation: CASVGGPNNEQYF. The chain combines TRBV5-1 with TRBJ2-5; 7 bases are shared with TRBD2. This CDR3 is 13 amino acids long. With 7 bases clipped from V and 11 bases from J, the junction kept 14 bases outside the gene matches. The germline V gene has CDR1 SGHRS and CDR2 YFSETQ. The full variable domain, with the rest looked up from reference TRBV5-1 and TRBJ2-5, is KAGVTQTPRYLIKTRGQQVTLSCSPISGHRSVSWYQQTPGQGLQFLFEYFSETQRNKGNFPGRFSGRQFSNSRSEMNVSTLELGDSALYLCASVGGPNNEQYFGPGTRLLVL.